This T cell receptor (beta chain) was found in a study of T cells after yellow fever vaccination (dated by TCRdb to about 2019). The study in broad terms: Libraries from fractions with low cell numbers were prepared with the SMART-Seq v4 Ultra Low Input RNA kit. Two healthy male donors, one aged 18 to 30 and one aged 30 to 40 years, made up the cohort. To follow T-cell clones before and after primary and booster YFV17D yellow fever vaccination, bulk TCR alpha and beta repertoires were sequenced over time. Blood was collected at multiple timepoints before and after primary and secondary immunization, and bulk PBMC replicates and cell subsets were isolated. Results and caveats for the whole study, not just this receptor: The secondary T-cell response was weaker than the primary response but faster, peaking on day 5 instead of day 15. Most clones expanded after primary vaccination were re-detected after the booster (about 95% of CD4 and about 88% of CD8), suggesting broad memory maintenance. FACS-sorted repertoires could contain abundant contaminating clonotypes from the bulk population, so computational filtering was required. A small fraction of clonotypes appeared in both the CD4 and CD8 compartments, likely as a result of convergent recombination. Because the study included only a couple of donors, the extent to which the findings can be generalized is limited.

From cysteine to phenylalanine, the CDR3 is 13 amino acids long. Here the CDR3 DNA is all that survives: 39 bases in frame from base 1. Relative to germline, V is missing 5 bases and J is missing 3 bases, with 4 bases of the junction outside any gene match. CDR1 and CDR2, looked up from the germline V gene, are SGHTA and FQGNSA. This specimen's treatment or condition label, per the study, means: live attenuated yellow fever vaccine strain. At each blood-draw timepoint, two biological replicates of bulk PBMCs were collected. PBMCs were isolated from peripheral blood using a standard Ficoll-Paque protocol. TriZol was used to extract RNA from bulk PBMCs, from CD4 and CD8 fractions, and from dextramer-positive and dextramer-negative fractions. Ten or more counts support this clonotype. It lacks a known antigen. Per-base qualities were not stored, and no clone one base away is much larger. TCR cDNA was made using 5'RACE template switching, a step that added a universal primer site and unique molecular identifiers. Priming of cDNA synthesis was performed from both the TCR alpha and TCR beta constant segments. Libraries were amplified in two PCR steps, with sample barcodes and sequencing adapters added in the second step. Libraries were sequenced on Illumina HiSeq 2500 (2x100 bp) or NovaSeq (2x150 bp). On the authors' methods: MIGEC handled demultiplexing of reads and collapsing into UMI consensus sequences, while MiXCR performed V(D)J alignment. Vaccine-responding clonotypes were identified with edgeR using replicate PBMC samples, with FDR below 0.01 and a log2 fold change above 5 up to day 15 being required. Each bulk clonotype received a CD4 or CD8 identity based on whether the sequenced CD4 or CD8 repertoire contained that clonotype at higher abundance. TCRdb reprocessing: public reads trimmed at Q25 with fastp, clones called with MiXCR, in-frame beta chains kept. Rows matching on CDR3 protein sequence are summarized as one entry with the most common DNA and genes. These V and J calls derive from TCRdb rather than the authors' analysis. Counted in this sample were around 600,000 distinct CDR3 sequences; around 12% of them appeared once. Together, the top ten hold about 16% of the sample.

This TCR was recovered from a young man who received the YFV17D yellow fever vaccine. Rearrangement joined TRBV7-2 to TRBJ2-7, and 7 bases in between align with TRBD1. Sequenced here: PBMCs, sampled on the day of the yellow fever booster vaccination. The CDR3 protein is CASSPTGFYEQYF. The bases read TGTGCCAGCAGCCCGACAGGGTTCTACGAGCAGTACTTC.